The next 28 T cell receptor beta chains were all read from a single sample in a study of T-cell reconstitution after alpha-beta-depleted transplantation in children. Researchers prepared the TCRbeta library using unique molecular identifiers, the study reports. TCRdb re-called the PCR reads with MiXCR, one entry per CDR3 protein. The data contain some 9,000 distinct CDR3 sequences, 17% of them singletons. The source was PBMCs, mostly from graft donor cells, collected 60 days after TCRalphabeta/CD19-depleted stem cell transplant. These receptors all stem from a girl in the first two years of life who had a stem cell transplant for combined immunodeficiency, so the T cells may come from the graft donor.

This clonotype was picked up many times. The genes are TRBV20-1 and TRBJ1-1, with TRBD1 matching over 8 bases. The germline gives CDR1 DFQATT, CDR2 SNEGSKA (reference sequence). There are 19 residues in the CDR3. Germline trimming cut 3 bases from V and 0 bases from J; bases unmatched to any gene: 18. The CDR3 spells CSARPFAPGQGPMNTEAFF. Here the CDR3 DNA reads TGCAGTGCTAGGCCCTTTGCTCCCGGACAGGGTCCCATGAACACTGAAGCTTTCTTT.

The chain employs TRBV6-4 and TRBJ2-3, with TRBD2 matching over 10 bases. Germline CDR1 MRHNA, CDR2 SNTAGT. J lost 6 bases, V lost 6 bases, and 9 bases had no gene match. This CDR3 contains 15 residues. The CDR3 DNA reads TGTGCCAGCAGCCGGTTAGCGGGGGGATTTGATACGCAGTATTTT. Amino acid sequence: CASSRLAGGFDTQYF.

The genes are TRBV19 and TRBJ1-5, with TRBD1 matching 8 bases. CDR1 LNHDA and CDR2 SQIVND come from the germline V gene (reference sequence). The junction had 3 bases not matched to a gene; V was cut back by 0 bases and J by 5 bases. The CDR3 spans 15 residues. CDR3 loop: CASSIEGQEYQPQHF. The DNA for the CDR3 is TGTGCCAGTAGTATAGAGGGACAGGAGTATCAGCCCCAGCATTTT.

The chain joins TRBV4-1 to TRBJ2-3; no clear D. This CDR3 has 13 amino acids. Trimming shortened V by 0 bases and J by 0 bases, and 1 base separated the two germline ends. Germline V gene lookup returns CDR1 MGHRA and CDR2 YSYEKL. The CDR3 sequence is CASSQDSTDTQYF. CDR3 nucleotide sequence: TGCGCCAGCAGCCAAGACAGCACAGATACGCAGTATTTT.

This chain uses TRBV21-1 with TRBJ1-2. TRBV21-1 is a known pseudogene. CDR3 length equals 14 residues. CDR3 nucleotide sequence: TGTGCCAGCAGCAAAAAGTCGGGGAACTATGGCTACACCTTC. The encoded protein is CASSKKSGNYGYTF.

In DNA form, the CDR3 reads TGTGCCAGCAGTGAATTTGGCGGGGGCACAGATACGCAGTATTTT. Translating gives CASSEFGGGTDTQYF. V is TRBV2 and J is TRBJ2-3, with D possibly being TRBD2 (6 bases). The CDR3 contains 15 residues. Germline loops: CDR1 SNHLY, CDR2 FYNNEI. Trimming removed 2 bases from V and 1 base from J, with 10 bases in between.

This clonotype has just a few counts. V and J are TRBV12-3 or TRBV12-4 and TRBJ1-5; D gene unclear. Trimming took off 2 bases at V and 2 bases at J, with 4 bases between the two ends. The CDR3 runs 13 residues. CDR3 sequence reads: CASSLNGNQPQHF. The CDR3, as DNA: TGTGCCAGCAGTTTAAACGGCAATCAGCCCCAGCATTTT.

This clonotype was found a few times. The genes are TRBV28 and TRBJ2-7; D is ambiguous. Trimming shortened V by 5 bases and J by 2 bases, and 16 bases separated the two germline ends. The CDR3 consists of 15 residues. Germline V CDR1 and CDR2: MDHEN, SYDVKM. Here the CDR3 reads CASSTPRVGAYEQYF. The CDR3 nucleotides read TGTGCCAGCAGTACCCCTCGGGTCGGAGCCTACGAGCAGTACTTC.

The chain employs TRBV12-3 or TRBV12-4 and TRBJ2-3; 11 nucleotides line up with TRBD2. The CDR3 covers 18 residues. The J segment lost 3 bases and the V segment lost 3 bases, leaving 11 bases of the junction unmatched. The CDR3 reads CASSFGSSGGTSTDTQYF. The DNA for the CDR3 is TGTGCCAGCAGTTTCGGATCTAGCGGGGGGACCAGTACAGATACGCAGTATTTT.

The CDR3, as DNA: TGTGCCAGCAGCTTGGCCACTAGCGAAGAGACCCAGTACTTC. Encoded protein: CASSLATSEETQYF. The rearrangement links TRBV5-6 to TRBJ2-5, with 7 bases identical to TRBD2. Germline lookup yields CDR1 SGHDT and CDR2 YYEEEE. The CDR3 is made up of 14 amino acids. The V gene end was trimmed by 0 bases and the J gene end by 3 bases; junction bases not matched to a gene: 2.

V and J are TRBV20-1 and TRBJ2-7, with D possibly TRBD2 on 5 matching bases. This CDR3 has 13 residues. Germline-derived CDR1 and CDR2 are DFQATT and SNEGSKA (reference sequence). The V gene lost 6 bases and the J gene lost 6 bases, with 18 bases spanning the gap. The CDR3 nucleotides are TGCAGTGCCGGACTCACTAACTTCGGCGAGCAGTACTTC. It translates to CSAGLTNFGEQYF.

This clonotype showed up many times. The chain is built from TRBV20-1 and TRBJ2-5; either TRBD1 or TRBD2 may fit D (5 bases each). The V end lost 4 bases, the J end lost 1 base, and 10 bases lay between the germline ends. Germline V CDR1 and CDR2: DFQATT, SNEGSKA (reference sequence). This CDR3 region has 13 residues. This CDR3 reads CSAMPGAQETQYF. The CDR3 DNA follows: TGCAGTGCTATGCCCGGGGCCCAAGAGACCCAGTACTTC.

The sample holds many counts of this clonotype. This chain's CDR3 is CSAIGLEGILGTDTQYF. CDR3 nucleotide sequence: TGCAGTGCTATAGGACTAGAAGGGATCCTTGGTACAGATACGCAGTATTTT. This sequence joins TRBV20-1 and TRBJ2-3; TRBD2 aligns across 7 bases. V lost 4 bases to trimming and J lost 3 bases; unmatched junction nucleotides: 16. Germline V gene sequence: CDR1 DFQATT, CDR2 SNEGSKA (reference sequence). The CDR3 spans 17 residues.

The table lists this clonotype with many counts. CDR3 nucleotide sequence: TGCGCCAGCAGCGCTGGGCCACCACAGGGGCGGGAGACCCAGTACTTC. It yields the protein CASSAGPPQGRETQYF. The J gene is TRBJ2-5, the V gene TRBV5-1, with TRBD1 matching over 7 bases. The germline gives CDR1 SGHRS, CDR2 YFSETQ. Unmatched junction bases numbered 14, after V lost 4 bases and J lost 5 bases. This CDR3 is built from 16 residues.

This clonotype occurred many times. Here the CDR3 DNA reads TGCAGCGTTGAAATCTCGGGTCAGCCCCAGCATTTT. Protein sequence: CSVEISGQPQHF. The chain combines TRBV29-1 with TRBJ1-5; D gene ambiguous. Germline V gene sequence: CDR1 SQVTM, CDR2 ANQGSEA. The CDR3 consists of 12 residues. V shed 2 bases and J shed 6 bases, with 8 bases lying between them.

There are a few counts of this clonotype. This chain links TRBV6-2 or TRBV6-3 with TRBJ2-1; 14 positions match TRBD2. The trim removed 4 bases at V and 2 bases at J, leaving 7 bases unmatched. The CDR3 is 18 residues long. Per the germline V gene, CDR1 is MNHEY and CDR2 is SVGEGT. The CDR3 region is CASSSPGLAGDPYNEQFF. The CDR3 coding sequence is TGTGCCAGCAGTTCCCCGGGACTAGCGGGGGACCCCTACAATGAGCAGTTCTTC.

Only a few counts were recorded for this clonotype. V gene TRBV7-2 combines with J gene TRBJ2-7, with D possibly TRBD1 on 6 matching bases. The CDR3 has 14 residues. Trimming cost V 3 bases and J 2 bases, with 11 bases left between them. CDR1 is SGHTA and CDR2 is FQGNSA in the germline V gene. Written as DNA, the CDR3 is TGTGCCAGCAGCTTTGGGACAAGCCCCTACGAGCAGTACTTC. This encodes CASSFGTSPYEQYF.

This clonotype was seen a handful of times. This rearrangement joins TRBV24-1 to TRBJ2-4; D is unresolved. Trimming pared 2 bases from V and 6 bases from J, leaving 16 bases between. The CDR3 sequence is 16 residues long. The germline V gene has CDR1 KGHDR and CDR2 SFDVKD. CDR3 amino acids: CATSDSSQANGNIQYF. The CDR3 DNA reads TGTGCCACCAGTGATTCCTCCCAGGCTAACGGAAACATTCAGTACTTC.

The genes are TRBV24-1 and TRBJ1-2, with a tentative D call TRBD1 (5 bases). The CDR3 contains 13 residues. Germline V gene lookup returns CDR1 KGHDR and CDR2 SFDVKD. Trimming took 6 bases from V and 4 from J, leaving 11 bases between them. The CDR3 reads CATSNTGIYGYTF. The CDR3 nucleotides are TGTGCCACCAGTAATACAGGCATCTATGGCTACACCTTC.

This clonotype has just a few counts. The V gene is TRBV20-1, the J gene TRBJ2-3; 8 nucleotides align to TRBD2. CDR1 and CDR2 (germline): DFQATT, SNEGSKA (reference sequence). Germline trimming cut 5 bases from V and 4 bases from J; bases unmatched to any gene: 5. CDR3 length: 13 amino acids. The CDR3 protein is CSAQTGGPDTQYF. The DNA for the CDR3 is TGCAGTGCTCAAACGGGGGGGCCAGATACGCAGTATTTT.

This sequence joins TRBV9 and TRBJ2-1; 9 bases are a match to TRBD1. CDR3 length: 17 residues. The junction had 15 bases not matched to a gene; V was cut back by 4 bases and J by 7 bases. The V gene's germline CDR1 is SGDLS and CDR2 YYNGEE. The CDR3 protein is CASSKLPGTGFRNEQFF. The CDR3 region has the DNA TGTGCCAGCAGCAAATTACCCGGGACAGGGTTTCGGAATGAGCAGTTCTTC.

The CDR3, as DNA: TGCAGTGCTAAGGGCCAGAACTATGGCTACACCTTC. Its translation: CSAKGQNYGYTF. The rearrangement links TRBV20-1 to TRBJ1-2; D gene uncertain. This CDR3 is 12 amino acids long. Germline-derived CDR1 and CDR2 are DFQATT and SNEGSKA (reference sequence). Trimming pared 4 bases from V and 2 bases from J, leaving 8 bases between.

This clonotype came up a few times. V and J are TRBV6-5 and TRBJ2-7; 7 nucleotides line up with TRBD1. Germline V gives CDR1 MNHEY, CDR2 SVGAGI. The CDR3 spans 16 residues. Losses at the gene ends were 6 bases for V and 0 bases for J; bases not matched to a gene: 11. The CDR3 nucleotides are TGTGCCAGCAGAAACGCAGGGGGTCGAAGCTCCTACGAGCAGTACTTC. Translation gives CASRNAGGRSSYEQYF.

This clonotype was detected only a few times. This CDR3 reads CASGKGTTYGYTF. CDR3 nucleotide sequence: TGTGCCTCAGGGAAGGGGACGACCTATGGCTACACCTTC. The rearrangement links TRBV10-3 to TRBJ1-2; perhaps TRBD1 as D (5 bases). Deletions cut 11 bases from V and 4 bases from J, with 17 bases between. The CDR3 loop spans 13 amino acids. Germline V gene lookup returns CDR1 ENHRY and CDR2 SYGVKD.

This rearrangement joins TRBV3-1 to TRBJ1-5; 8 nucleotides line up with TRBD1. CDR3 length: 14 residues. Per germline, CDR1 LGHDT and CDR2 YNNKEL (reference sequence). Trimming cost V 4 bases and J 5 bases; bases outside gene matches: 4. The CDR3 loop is CASSPDRVYQPQHF. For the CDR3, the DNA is TGTGCCAGCAGCCCGGACAGGGTCTATCAGCCCCAGCATTTT.

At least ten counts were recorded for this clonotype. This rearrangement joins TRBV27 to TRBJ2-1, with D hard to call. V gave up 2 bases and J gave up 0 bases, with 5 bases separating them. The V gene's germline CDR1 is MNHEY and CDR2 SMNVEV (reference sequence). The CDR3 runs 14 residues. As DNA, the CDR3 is TGTGCCAGCAGTTTACGGAGCTCCTACAATGAGCAGTTCTTC. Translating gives CASSLRSSYNEQFF.

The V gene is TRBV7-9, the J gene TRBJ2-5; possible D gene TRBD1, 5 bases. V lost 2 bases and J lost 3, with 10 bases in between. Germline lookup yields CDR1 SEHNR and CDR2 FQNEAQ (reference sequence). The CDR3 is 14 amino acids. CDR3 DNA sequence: TGTGCCAGCAGCTTAACCGCAGGGAAAGAGACCCAGTACTTC. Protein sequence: CASSLTAGKETQYF.

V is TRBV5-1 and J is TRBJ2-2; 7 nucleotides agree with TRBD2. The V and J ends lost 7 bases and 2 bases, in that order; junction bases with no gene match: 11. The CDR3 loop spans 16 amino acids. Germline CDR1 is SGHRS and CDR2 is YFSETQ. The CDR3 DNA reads TGCGCCAGCCATATGGGAGGGACTCTCAACACCGGGGAGCTGTTTTTT. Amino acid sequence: CASHMGGTLNTGELFF.